The T cell receptor (beta chain) under discussion was sequenced for a study of blood T cell repertoires in COVID-19. Background on the study: PBMCs, B-cell-depleted T cells, or T cells provided the cDNA or gDNA that made up the material.

CDR1 is SEHNR, CDR2 FQNEAQ, per germline (reference sequence). The CDR3 loop spans 13 amino acids. Original analysis: Reference gene primer amplification in the assay estimated nucleated cell counts. Using immunoSEQ multiplex PCR, the repertoire was profiled, and TCRdb retains in-frame clones only, with some absent. V, J and clone size are those of that table, while D and trimming were read from the DNA. The sample records some 150,000 clones, approximately 85% being singletons. The specimen sequenced was peripheral blood. The rearrangement uses TRBV7-9 and TRBJ1-1, with D hard to call. The TCR comes from a man aged 55-75 years with COVID-19, enrolled during active disease. The CDR3 DNA reads TGTGAATCGGAGAGTCACCATGGGACTGAAGCTTTCTTT. Protein sequence: CESESHHGTEAFF.